What follows are 32 T cell receptor beta chains derived from one specimen sequenced in a study of blood T cell repertoires in COVID-19. Assay: immunoSEQ multiplex PCR; the TCRdb copy retains only in-frame clones and omits some. The data show a few hundred thousand clones, 80% to 90% seen once. The sequencing input was PBMCs or T cells enriched from blood (not recorded which). The receptors were gathered from a woman aged 60-75 years who had recovered from COVID-19.

This chain joins TRBV18 and TRBJ2-7, with 7 bases lining up with TRBD1. Germline V gives CDR1 KGHSH, CDR2 LQKENI. This CDR3 is 13 amino acids long. Unmatched junction bases numbered 4, after V lost 2 bases and J lost 6 bases. DNA for the CDR3: TGTGCCAGCTCACCATCCAACAGGGGCGAGCAGTACTTC. Translation: CASSPSNRGEQYF. Supplemented by reference TRBV18 and TRBJ2-7, the full variable domain reads NAGVMQNPRHLVRRRGQEARLRCSPMKGHSHVYWYRQLPEEGLKFMVYLQKENIIDESGMPKERFSAEFPKEGPSILRIQQVVRGDSAAYFCASSPSNRGEQYFGPGTRLTVT.

This sequence joins TRBV6-4 and TRBJ2-1, with a tentative D call TRBD1 (8 bases). V was pared by 6 bases and J by 8 bases, with 14 bases between. The CDR3 length is 13 residues. Germline CDR1 reads MRHNA; CDR2 reads SNTAGT. Here the CDR3 DNA reads TGTGCCAGCAGCCTACAGGGGGGGCATGAGCAGTTCTTC. Translated, it gives CASSLQGGHEQFF.

Comments on this clone: Other DNA sequences of this sample code for an identical CDR3. The genes are TRBV27 and TRBJ1-2; a weak D match, TRBD1 (5 bases). Between the trimmed V and J ends, which lost 3 bases and 8 bases, there was a span of 10 bases. Germline CDR1 reads MNHEY; CDR2 reads SMNVEV (reference sequence). The CDR3 has 12 residues. The CDR3 loop reads CASSLEGRGYTF. CDR3 in DNA: TGTGCCAGCAGTTTGGAGGGACGAGGCTACACCTTC.

In nucleotides, the CDR3 is TGTGCCAGCAGTCCAGGGGTTCAACTTGATACGCAGTATTTT. Translation: CASSPGVQLDTQYF. The chain recombines TRBV25-1 with TRBJ2-3, with D possibly matching TRBD1 (6 bases). This CDR3 region has 14 residues. V was cut by 5 bases and J by 6 bases, with 15 bases left in between. Germline assignment: CDR1 MGHDK and CDR2 SYGVNS.

DNA of the CDR3: TGTGCCACCCAACCTTGGCAGGGAACCGGGGAGCTGTTTTTT. This sequence encodes CATQPWQGTGELFF. The chain carries TRBV24-1 and TRBJ2-2, with a weak D call TRBD1 (5 bases). V shed 9 bases and J shed 5 bases, with 15 bases lying between them. Germline CDR1 is KGHDR and CDR2 is SFDVKD. This CDR3 contains 14 residues.

The chain uses TRBV7-2 and TRBJ2-2; the match to TRBD1 covers 7 bases. V lost 5 bases and J lost 0; bases outside the gene matches: 6. This CDR3 has 16 residues. Germline CDR1 SGHTA, CDR2 FQGNSA. CDR3 residues: CASSTRTGPNTGELFF. The CDR3 coding sequence is TGTGCCAGCAGCACCCGGACAGGTCCGAACACCGGGGAGCTGTTTTTT.

The chain joins TRBV30 to TRBJ1-1; weak D call: TRBD1 (5 bases). Trimming removed 0 bases from V and 10 bases from J, with 9 bases in between. The germline gives CDR1 GTSNPN, CDR2 SVGIG (reference sequence). This CDR3 has 11 amino acids. For the CDR3, the DNA is TGTGCCTGGAGTGTCGGGGGGAGAGCTTTCTTT. It yields the protein CAWSVGGRAFF.

This clone showed up just once. The chain couples TRBV5-4 to TRBJ2-1; 7 nucleotides align to TRBD1. The germline V gene encodes CDR1 SGHNT and CDR2 YYREEE (reference sequence). The CDR3 contains 14 residues. V shed 4 bases and J 5 bases; nucleotides not matched to a gene: 6. Here the CDR3 reads CASSRETGNNEQFF. CDR3 sequence (DNA): TGTGCCAGCAGCCGCGAGACAGGGAACAATGAGCAGTTCTTC.

J is TRBJ1-1 and V is TRBV6-5; maybe TRBD1 (5 bases). The CDR3 runs to 15 residues. The ends were cut back, 4 bases at V and 0 bases at J, with 12 bases in the middle. Germline CDR1 MNHEY, CDR2 SVGAGI. As DNA, the CDR3 is TGTGCCAGCAGTTTGTCCCCGACAGTGAACACTGAAGCTTTCTTT. Its translation: CASSLSPTVNTEAFF.

A remark on this clone: The same CDR3 can be traced to other DNA sequences in this sample. The V and J genes are TRBV5-4 and TRBJ2-3; possible D gene TRBD1, 5 bases. Trimming pared 5 bases from V and 2 bases from J, leaving 9 bases between. CDR1 is SGHNT, CDR2 YYREEE, per germline (reference sequence). The CDR3 covers 13 residues. For the CDR3, the DNA is TGTGCCAGCAGGCAGGGCTTCACAGATACGCAGTATTTT. Protein sequence: CASRQGFTDTQYF.

V usage is TRBV3-1 (or the pseudogene TRBV3-2) and J usage is TRBJ2-2; D is perhaps TRBD1 (6 bases). Germline-derived CDR1 and CDR2 are LGHDT and YNNKEL (reference sequence). The CDR3 covers 15 residues. Trimming stripped 5 bases from V and 1 base from J, with 11 bases between. Here the CDR3 DNA reads TGTGCCAGCAGCGGGGGCCGCGGGAACACCGGGGAGCTGTTTTTT. This encodes CASSGGRGNTGELFF.

This chain joins TRBV6-5 and TRBJ1-1; 7 bases are shared with TRBD1. This CDR3 contains 13 residues. Losses at the gene ends were 8 bases for V and 7 bases for J; bases not matched to a gene: 10. Per germline, CDR1 MNHEY and CDR2 SVGAGI. The CDR3 protein is CASPPGQYLEAFF. As DNA, the CDR3 is TGTGCCAGCCCCCCGGGACAGTACCTTGAAGCTTTCTTT.

The rearrangement links TRBV6-2 or TRBV6-3 to TRBJ2-2; possible D gene TRBD1, 6 bases. Looked up from germline, CDR1 is MNHEY and CDR2 is SVGEGT. The V end was cut by 5 bases, the J end by 0 bases, with 22 bases between. This CDR3 has 19 amino acids. For the CDR3, the DNA is TGTGCCAGCAGTAATTGGCCTTTAACAGGGTTCGCGAACACCGGGGAGCTGTTTTTT. Amino acids: CASSNWPLTGFANTGELFF.

The genes are TRBV11-2 and TRBJ2-5, with a weak D call TRBD2 (5 bases). CDR1 SGHAT and CDR2 FQNNGV come from the germline V gene. V lost 6 bases, J lost 5 bases, and 13 bases lay in between. CDR3 length: 13 residues. The CDR3 loop reads CASRQLVDETQYF. DNA for the CDR3: TGTGCCAGCAGGCAACTAGTTGATGAGACCCAGTACTTC.

The chain has TRBV10-2 and TRBJ2-5; the match to TRBD2 covers 7 bases. The CDR3 sequence is 13 residues long. Unmatched junction bases numbered 7, after V lost 3 bases and J lost 9 bases. Per germline, CDR1 WSHSY and CDR2 SAAADI. The CDR3 coding sequence is TGCGCCAGCAGTGAACAAGCGGGATGGGCCCAGTACTTC. It specifies CASSEQAGWAQYF.

This sequence joins TRBV5-1 and TRBJ1-6; 7 bases are shared with TRBD1. The V and J ends lost 4 bases and 0 bases, in that order; junction bases with no gene match: 7. In germline, CDR1 is SGHRS, CDR2 YFSETQ. The CDR3 covers 17 residues. This chain's CDR3 is CASSSGQASSYNSPLHF. The CDR3 DNA sequence: TGCGCCAGCAGCAGCGGACAGGCGAGCTCCTATAATTCACCCCTCCACTTT.

The chain recombines TRBV5-1 with TRBJ1-2; TRBD1 matches 7 bases. CDR3 length equals 14 residues. Per the germline V gene, CDR1 is SGHRS and CDR2 is YFSETQ. The junction had 2 bases not matched to a gene; V was cut back by 3 bases and J by 0 bases. CDR3 nucleotide sequence: TGCGCCAGCAGCTCCGGGACAGCTAACTATGGCTACACCTTC. Protein sequence: CASSSGTANYGYTF. The full variable domain, with the rest looked up from reference TRBV5-1 and TRBJ1-2, is KAGVTQTPRYLIKTRGQQVTLSCSPISGHRSVSWYQQTPGQGLQFLFEYFSETQRNKGNFPGRFSGRQFSNSRSEMNVSTLELGDSALYLCASSSGTANYGYTFGSGTRLTVV.

The CDR3 nucleotides read TGTGCCAGCAGCTTCGAGAACAGGGGGAGGTACAATGAGCAGTTCTTC. It translates to CASSFENRGRYNEQFF. V usage is TRBV5-6 and J usage is TRBJ2-1; TRBD1 matches 8 bases. The CDR3 is 16 amino acids. Looked up from germline, CDR1 is SGHDT and CDR2 is YYEEEE. Trimming removed 2 bases from V and 4 bases from J; junction bases left unmatched: 8.

This clone was seen only once. The CDR3 loop is CASSQGALVHEQFF. CDR3 DNA: TGCGCCAGCAGCCAAGGGGCCCTTGTACATGAGCAGTTCTTC. The chain has TRBV4-1 and TRBJ2-1; no clear D gene. The CDR3 covers 14 residues. Trimming removed 1 base at V and 8 bases at J, with 12 bases between. The V gene's germline CDR1 is MGHRA and CDR2 YSYEKL.

Many counts were recorded for this clone. V gene TRBV3-1 (or the pseudogene TRBV3-2) combines with J gene TRBJ2-7; D is perhaps TRBD2 (5 bases). Germline V gives CDR1 LGHDT, CDR2 YNNKEL (reference sequence). Trimming removed 0 bases at V and 9 bases at J, with 15 bases between. The length of the CDR3 is 14 residues. DNA for the CDR3: TGTGCCAGCAGCCAAGACCCCGATTTGGCGGGGCAGTACTTC. Translated: CASSQDPDLAGQYF.

V is TRBV6-5 and J is TRBJ1-5, with 8 bases that match TRBD1. V shed 6 bases and J 7 bases; nucleotides not matched to a gene: 2. The CDR3 covers 12 residues. Germline CDR1 is MNHEY and CDR2 is SVGAGI. The CDR3 is CASRGQGQPQHF. The CDR3 nucleotides are TGTGCCAGCAGAGGACAGGGCCAGCCCCAGCATTTT.

The table lists this clone with many counts. V usage is TRBV24-1 and J usage is TRBJ1-5; TRBD1 might be the D (5 bases). V was trimmed by 6 bases and J by 2 bases, leaving 16 bases between them. Germline V gene lookup returns CDR1 KGHDR and CDR2 SFDVKD. The CDR3 loop spans 16 amino acids. The CDR3 nucleotides are TGTGCCACCAGTAAAGGGGAGGGGATGGGCAATCAGCCCCAGCATTTT. It translates to CATSKGEGMGNQPQHF.

The V and J genes are TRBV28 and TRBJ1-5; the match to TRBD1 covers 7 bases. CDR3 length: 15 residues. CDR1 is MDHEN and CDR2 is SYDVKM in the germline V gene. J lost 3 bases, V lost 7 bases, and 9 bases had no gene match. CDR3 nucleotide sequence: TGTGCCAGCACCACAACAGGGGCCAACAATCAGCCCCAGCATTTT. This codes for CASTTTGANNQPQHF.

This chain joins TRBV4-1 and TRBJ2-5; D might be TRBD2 (7 bases). This CDR3 comprises 16 residues. V lost 4 bases, J lost 1 base, and 16 bases lay in between. Looked up from germline, CDR1 is MGHRA and CDR2 is YSYEKL. Here the CDR3 reads CASSPIRGGLQETQYF. The CDR3 region has the DNA TGCGCCAGCAGCCCAATTAGGGGGGGGCTCCAAGAGACCCAGTACTTC.

The chain couples TRBV11-2 to TRBJ2-3; 11 nucleotides line up with TRBD1. Germline loops: CDR1 SGHAT, CDR2 FQNNGV. J gave up 1 base and V 6 bases, and 9 bases lay outside the gene matches. This CDR3 contains 17 residues. As DNA, the CDR3 is TGTGCCAGCAGACAAGGGACAGGGGGTTTGGGCACAGATACGCAGTATTTT. It specifies CASRQGTGGLGTDTQYF.

The rearrangement uses TRBV28 and TRBJ1-2; TRBD1 matches at 7 bases. Germline-derived CDR1 and CDR2 are MDHEN and SYDVKM. V shed 5 bases and J 7 bases; nucleotides not matched to a gene: 7. The CDR3 is 13 residues long. Here the CDR3 DNA reads TGTGCCAGCAGTCTTCCAGGGGGACTTGGCTACACCTTC. Its translation is CASSLPGGLGYTF.

The rearrangement links TRBV2 to TRBJ1-3, with D unclear. V lost 6 bases and J lost 1, with 4 bases in between. The germline V gene encodes CDR1 SNHLY and CDR2 FYNNEI. The CDR3 length is 12 residues. CDR3 loop: CASSTSGNTIYF. CDR3 DNA: TGTGCCAGCAGCACATCTGGAAACACCATATATTTT.

The J gene is TRBJ1-6, the V gene TRBV5-1; D possibly corresponds to TRBD1 (5 bases). The CDR3 contains 19 residues. The ends were cut back, 1 base at V and 0 bases at J, with 17 bases in the middle. CDR1 and CDR2 from the germline V gene are SGHRS and YFSETQ. The DNA of the CDR3 is TGCGCCAGCAGCTTGCTAGGGCAGGGCCTAAGCTCCTATAATTCACCCCTCCACTTT. As protein: CASSLLGQGLSSYNSPLHF.

The chain carries TRBV9 and TRBJ2-1, with 8 bases aligning to TRBD2. Looked up from germline, CDR1 is SGDLS and CDR2 is YYNGEE. V gave up 4 bases and J gave up 8 bases; unmatched junction bases: 11. This CDR3 has 15 amino acids. CDR3 in DNA: TGTGCCAGCAGCCCCGAGAACGGGGGGGCCGATGAGCAGTTCTTC. Protein: CASSPENGGADEQFF.

The chain joins TRBV5-1 to TRBJ1-2; maybe TRBD1 (6 bases). The V gene's germline CDR1 is SGHRS and CDR2 YFSETQ. There are 13 residues in the CDR3. Trimming stripped 0 bases from V and 8 bases from J, with 11 bases between. CDR3 sequence reads: CASSLEQGEGYTF. Here the CDR3 DNA reads TGCGCCAGCAGCTTGGAACAGGGCGAGGGCTACACCTTC.

This chain links TRBV6-1 with TRBJ1-3; 7 nucleotides match TRBD1. V lost 1 base, J lost 15 bases, and 9 bases stayed unmatched. The CDR3 extends over 13 amino acids. The germline V gene has CDR1 MNHNS and CDR2 SASEGT. The CDR3 loop reads CASSEVRARTGYF. CDR3 sequence (DNA): TGTGCCAGCAGTGAAGTACGAGCGCGGACAGGATATTTT.

The rearrangement uses TRBV5-1 and TRBJ1-1, with D maybe TRBD1 (6 bases). The CDR3 length is 16 residues. Trimming left V 4 bases short and J 0 bases short, with 16 bases between. Germline CDR1 SGHRS, CDR2 YFSETQ. This CDR3 is CASSVTGLPLNTEAFF. The CDR3 DNA is TGCGCCAGCAGCGTTACAGGGCTCCCCTTGAACACTGAAGCTTTCTTT.